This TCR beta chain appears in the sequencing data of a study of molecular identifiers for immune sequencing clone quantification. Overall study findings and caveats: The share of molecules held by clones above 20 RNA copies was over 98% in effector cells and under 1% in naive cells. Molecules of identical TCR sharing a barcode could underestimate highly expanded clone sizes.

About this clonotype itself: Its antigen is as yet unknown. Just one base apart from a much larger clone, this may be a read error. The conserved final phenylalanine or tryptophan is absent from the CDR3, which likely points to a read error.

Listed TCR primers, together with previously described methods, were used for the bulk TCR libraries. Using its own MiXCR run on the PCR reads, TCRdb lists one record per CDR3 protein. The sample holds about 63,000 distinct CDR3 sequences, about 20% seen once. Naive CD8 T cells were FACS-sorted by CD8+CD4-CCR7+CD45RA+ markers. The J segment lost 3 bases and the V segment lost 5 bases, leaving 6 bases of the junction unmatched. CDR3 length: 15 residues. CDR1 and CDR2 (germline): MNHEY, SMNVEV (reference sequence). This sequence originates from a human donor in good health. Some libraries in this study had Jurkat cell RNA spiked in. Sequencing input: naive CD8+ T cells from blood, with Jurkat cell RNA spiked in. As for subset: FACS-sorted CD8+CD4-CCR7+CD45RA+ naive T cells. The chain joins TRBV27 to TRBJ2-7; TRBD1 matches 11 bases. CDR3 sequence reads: CASSITGTGGYEQYL. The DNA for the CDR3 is TGTGCCAGCAGTATAACCGGGACAGGGGGCTACGAGCAGTACCTC.